The rows below give T cell receptor beta chains drawn from one sample of a study of breast tumors, draining lymph nodes, adjacent tissues. TCRdb ran MiXCR on the multiplex PCR reads and lists one entry per CDR3 protein. The repertoire consists of tens of thousands of distinct CDR3 sequences, with roughly 24% occurring once and the leading ten covering 7.5% to 9.5%. The sequenced sample consisted of breast tumor tissue. The receptors were gathered from a female donor with breast cancer. Some clones in this sample may be carry-over from other donors' samples. CDR3s include the opening cysteine and the closing phenylalanine or tryptophan. D genes are given only for firm matches. The size of a clone is reported for some rows only, either as once, few or many, or as a class for expanded clones.

J | D | length | size | V | DNA | CDR3
TRBJ2-5 | TRBD2 | 16 | many | TRBV20-1 | TGCAGTGCTAGTTCGGTGCGGGGGGGAACTCAAGAGACCCAGTACTTC | CSASSVRGGTQETQYF
TRBJ2-5 | NA | 15 | few | TRBV7-9 | TGTGCCAGCACCCCGGGACCCAACGTAGAAGAGACCCAGTACTTC | CASTPGPNVEETQYF
TRBJ1-5 | NA | 12 | NA | TRBV20-1 | TGCAGTGCTAACGGTCCCAATCAGCCCCAGCATTTT | CSANGPNQPQHF
TRBJ2-7 | NA | 14 | many | TRBV6-5 | TGTGCCAGCAGTCCTTGGACCAGCTCCTACGAGCAGTACTTC | CASSPWTSSYEQYF
TRBJ1-1 | NA | 15 | many | TRBV7-8 | TGTGCCAGCAGCTTCCTAAAGGGGGTGAACACTGAAGCTTTCTTT | CASSFLKGVNTEAFF
TRBJ2-7 | NA | 11 | many | TRBV5-6 | TGTGCCAGCAGCTGGGGGTACGAGCAGTACTTC | CASSWGYEQYF
TRBJ1-3 | NA | 17 | many | TRBV6-1 | TGTGCCAGCAGTGAATGGGGGTTAGTTCGCTCTGGAAACACCATATATTTT | CASSEWGLVRSGNTIYF
TRBJ1-3 | NA | 15 | many | TRBV7-8 | TGTGCCAGCAGCTTAGCGGGGGTCTATGGAAACACCATATATTTT | CASSLAGVYGNTIYF
TRBJ1-5 | TRBD1 | 15 | NA | TRBV7-8 | TGTGCCAGCAGTCTTACCGACAGGGTATATCAGCCCCAGCATTTT | CASSLTDRVYQPQHF
TRBJ2-7 | NA | 15 | many | TRBV7-2 | TGTGCCAGCAGCTTAACAGGGCTCGTCTCCTACGAGCAGTACTTC | CASSLTGLVSYEQYF
TRBJ2-2 | NA | 14 | few | TRBV4-2 | TGTGCCAGCGAAGACTGGATACACACCGGGGAGCTGTTTTTT | CASEDWIHTGELFF
TRBJ2-7 | TRBD2 | 17 | medium-sized | TRBV4-2 | TGTGCCAGCAGCCAAGATATAATCGGCGGGGGGGCCTGGGAGCAGTACTTC | CASSQDIIGGGAWEQYF
TRBJ2-1 | TRBD2 | 15 | many | TRBV6-2/TRBV6-3 | TGTGCCAGCAGTTCACTAGCGGGATCCTACAATGAGCAGTTCTTC | CASSSLAGSYNEQFF
TRBJ2-1 | NA | 16 | NA | TRBV29-1 | TGCAGCGTTGAAGATGCGGCTCGGAGCTCCTACAATGAGCAGTTCTTC | CSVEDAARSSYNEQFF
TRBJ1-2 | TRBD1 | 17 | many | TRBV5-8 | TGTGCCAGCAGCCGAACGGGACAGCAGCGCCAGGACTATGGCTACACCTTC | CASSRTGQQRQDYGYTF
TRBJ1-5 | NA | 12 | many | TRBV20-1 | TGCAGTGCTAGAGATAGTAAGGACCCCCAGCATTTT | CSARDSKDPQHF
TRBJ2-5 | TRBD2 | 15 | many | TRBV5-1 | TGCGCCAGCAGCTTGGAGCGGGGGGGATGGGAGACCCAGTACTTC | CASSLERGGWETQYF
TRBJ2-2 | TRBD1 | 14 | many | TRBV18 | TGTGCCAGCTCACCGAACAGGGGCACCGGGGAGCTGTTTTTT | CASSPNRGTGELFF
TRBJ2-3 | NA | 15 | once | TRBV7-2 | TGTGCCAGCAGCCCTCCTTGGGGAAACACAGATACGCAGTATTTT | CASSPPWGNTDTQYF
TRBJ2-2 | NA | 12 | NA | TRBV12-5 | TGTGCTAGTTCCAGGGACACCGGGGAGCTGCTTTTT | CASSRDTGELLF
TRBJ2-1 | NA | 14 | NA | TRBV12-3/TRBV12-4 | TGTGCCAGCAGGGGCTATCGCTCCTACAATGAGCAGTTCTTC | CASRGYRSYNEQFF
TRBJ2-1 | TRBD2 | 13 | NA | TRBV6-2/TRBV6-3 | TGTGCCAGCAGGCTAGCGGGAGGGAATGAGCGGTTCTTC | CASRLAGGNERFF
TRBJ2-2 | NA | 14 | NA | TRBV16 | TGTGCCAGCAGCCAATCGAAGGGGTTCGGGGAGCTGTTTTTT | CASSQSKGFGELFF
TRBJ2-7 | TRBD2 | 13 | NA | TRBV6-1 | TGTGCCAGCAGTCGGGGGACTAGCGGAGAGCAGTACTTC | CASSRGTSGEQYF
TRBJ2-7 | NA | 14 | few | TRBV5-4 | TGTGCCAGCAGCTTGCAACAGGGAACCTACGAGCAGTACTTC | CASSLQQGTYEQYF
TRBJ1-2 | NA | 16 | many | TRBV2 | TGTGCCAGCAGTGAAGCGCTGTATCCAGTTACCTATGGCTACACCTTC | CASSEALYPVTYGYTF
TRBJ1-5 | NA | 14 | many | TRBV10-2 | TGCGCCAGCAGTGAGTCAGCGTACAATCAGCCCCAGCATTTT | CASSESAYNQPQHF
TRBJ2-7 | NA | 12 | many | TRBV18 | TGTGCCAGCTCACGAGAGGTGGGGGAGCAGTACTTC | CASSREVGEQYF
TRBJ1-3 | NA | 15 | many | TRBV5-1 | TGCGCCAGCAGCTTGGACAGGATCTCTGGAAACACCATATATTTT | CASSLDRISGNTIYF